This T cell receptor (beta chain) was recorded in a study of CD8 T cells in Susac syndrome. cDNA came from about 0.51 to 1 ug RNA primed by random hexamers. TCR beta CDR3 was amplified by immunoSEQ multiplex PCR. This amplification extended across 54 Vbeta and 13 Jbeta segments. TCRdb reprocessed the immunoSEQ multiplex PCR reads via MiXCR and lists one record per CDR3 protein. Of more than 85,000 distinct CDR3 sequences listed, about 94% are singletons. Peripheral blood CD8+ and CD4+ T cells were profiled by TCR beta sequencing. The sequence was collected from a human donor with Susac syndrome. Specimen: CD4+ T cells from PBMCs.

CDR3 DNA sequence: TGTGCCAGCAGGCGGACAGGGGGCAATTCACCCCTCCACTTT. Translating gives CASRRTGGNSPLHF. This sequence joins TRBV6-6 and TRBJ1-6; 11 bases agree with TRBD1. There are 14 residues in the CDR3. Trimming took 6 bases from V and 7 from J; bases not matched to a gene: 2. Germline assignment: CDR1 MNHNY and CDR2 SVGAGI (reference sequence).